Below, one T cell receptor (beta chain) is given with its context. The entry originates in a study of control samples from healthy donors and cancer patients. The data were produced by immunoSEQ multiplex PCR, yet TCRdb's version contains in-frame clones alone and is incomplete. The data contain some 94,000 clones, about 88% of them seen just once; the ten biggest clones take up less than 10%. The CDR3 totals 16 residues. Per the germline V gene, CDR1 is MNHEY and CDR2 is SMNVEV (reference sequence). V was clipped by 2 bases and J by 6 bases; unmatched bases: 9. This receptor was identified in a woman in her fifties or sixties with colorectal cancer. The chain recombines TRBV27 with TRBJ2-2, with TRBD2 matching over 7 bases. The sequencing sample was made of PBMCs. Written as DNA, the CDR3 is TGTGCCAGCAGTTTAGCGATTCGGGGGGTGGCCGGGGAGCTGTTTTTT. Amino acids: CASSLAIRGVAGELFF.